The 26 T cell receptor beta chains below come from one sample, sequenced in a study of cytomegalovirus exposure and HLA in healthy donors. PCR was performed using 60 Vbeta and 13 Jbeta primers. Sequencing used immunoSEQ multiplex PCR; TCRdb keeps in-frame clones, though not all of them. The sample includes 120,000 to 150,000 clones, about 70% of them seen just once. Specimen: PBMCs. Receptors originate from a woman between 40 and 50 years old in good health and CMV-seronegative.

This clone has more than one count but fewer than ten. V and J are TRBV7-6 and TRBJ2-3; 8 positions match TRBD1. Germline V gene lookup returns CDR1 SGHVS and CDR2 FNYEAQ. The CDR3 runs to 14 residues. V was pared by 2 bases and J by 6 bases, with 4 bases of the junction left unmatched. This CDR3 reads CASSLQGAGDTQYF. CDR3 bases: TGTGCCAGCAGCTTACAGGGGGCTGGGGATACGCAGTATTTT.

This sequence joins TRBV2 and TRBJ1-2; D unresolved. There are 16 residues in the CDR3. Germline CDR1 and CDR2: SNHLY and FYNNEI. Trimming took off 0 bases at V and 6 bases at J, with 17 bases between the two ends. The CDR3 protein is CASSEALLGGTHGYTF. The DNA for the CDR3 is TGTGCCAGCAGTGAAGCGCTTCTAGGAGGCACCCATGGCTACACCTTC.

This chain uses TRBV4-1 with TRBJ2-7, with 8 nucleotides matching TRBD2. The germline V gene has CDR1 MGHRA and CDR2 YSYEKL. V gave up 0 bases and J gave up 1 base; unmatched junction bases: 5. The CDR3 covers 16 residues. CDR3 coding DNA: TGCGCCAGCAGCCAAGATCAGGGACTAGATTCCTACGAGCAGTACTTC. Protein sequence: CASSQDQGLDSYEQYF.

The chain has TRBV15 and TRBJ2-7; D might be TRBD2 (5 bases). The CDR3 runs 12 residues. The germline CDR1 and CDR2 sequences are LNHNV and YYDKDF (reference sequence). Trimming took 2 bases from V and 5 from J, leaving 7 bases between them. The CDR3: CATSRNGNEQYF. The CDR3 nucleotides read TGTGCCACCAGCAGAAACGGGAACGAGCAGTACTTC.

The chain employs TRBV6-1 and TRBJ2-7, with 8 nucleotides matching TRBD1. The V gene end was trimmed by 7 bases and the J gene end by 0 bases; junction bases not matched to a gene: 5. This CDR3 is built from 14 residues. The germline CDR1 and CDR2 sequences are MNHNS and SASEGT. The CDR3: CASTSDRGSYEQYF. The CDR3 DNA follows: TGTGCCAGCACCTCAGACAGGGGCTCCTACGAGCAGTACTTC.

The chain is built from TRBV5-1 and TRBJ1-1, with TRBD1 as a possible D gene (5 bases). With 1 base removed from V and 0 bases from J, the gap between germline ends came to 10 bases. The CDR3 sequence is 15 residues long. Germline V gene lookup returns CDR1 SGHRS and CDR2 YFSETQ. The CDR3 sequence is CASSLLTGVNTEAFF. The CDR3 nucleotides are TGCGCCAGCAGCTTGTTGACGGGGGTGAACACTGAAGCTTTCTTT.

V usage is TRBV7-2 and J usage is TRBJ2-5; 10 bases map to TRBD2. V lost 4 bases to trimming and J lost 4 bases; unmatched junction nucleotides: 15. Germline-derived CDR1 and CDR2 are SGHTA and FQGNSA. This CDR3 region has 18 residues. The CDR3 spells CASSSRAPGLALPETQYF. CDR3 coding DNA: TGTGCCAGCAGCTCTCGAGCTCCGGGACTAGCGCTCCCAGAGACCCAGTACTTC.

CDR3 bases: TGTGCCAGCAGCGGGGAGGGGTGGCAAGAGACCCAGTACTTC. Translating gives CASSGEGWQETQYF. The chain employs TRBV9 and TRBJ2-5, with 7 bases identical to TRBD2. CDR3 size: 14 residues. Germline loops: CDR1 SGDLS, CDR2 YYNGEE. Germline trimming cut 3 bases from V and 2 bases from J; bases unmatched to any gene: 4.

The chain uses TRBV6-5 and TRBJ1-1; no clear D. Germline V gives CDR1 MNHEY, CDR2 SVGAGI. The V end was cut by 5 bases, the J end by 5 bases, with 18 bases between. The CDR3 spans 15 residues. Here the CDR3 DNA reads TGTGCCAGCAGTGCCCTATTCGCGATGCGGACTGAAGCTTTCTTT. It translates to CASSALFAMRTEAFF.

The chain links TRBV5-6 to TRBJ1-2; a weak D match, TRBD1 (6 bases). The germline V and J ends were trimmed by 5 bases and 4 bases, with 18 bases remaining between them. CDR1 and CDR2 (germline): SGHDT, YYEEEE. This CDR3 contains 15 residues. In nucleotides, the CDR3 is TGTGCCAGCAGTTATGGACCAGGGGATACCTATGGCTACACCTTC. This gives the protein CASSYGPGDTYGYTF.

This clone turned up a few times. This rearrangement joins TRBV6-1 to TRBJ2-7; 11 nucleotides align to TRBD2. This CDR3 is 16 amino acids long. Trimming cost V 1 base and J 2 bases; bases outside gene matches: 4. The germline gives CDR1 MNHNS, CDR2 SASEGT. In DNA, the CDR3 is TGTGCCAGCAGTGAAGGCGTAGCGGGGGGGCCCTACGAGCAGTACTTC. Its protein is CASSEGVAGGPYEQYF.

This rearrangement joins TRBV27 to TRBJ2-7, with 8 bases lining up with TRBD1. Trimming took 8 bases from V and 2 from J; bases not matched to a gene: 8. From germline, CDR1 is MNHEY and CDR2 SMNVEV (reference sequence). CDR3 size: 14 residues. CDR3 DNA sequence: TGTGCCAGCTGCGACCGGGACAGGCCCTACGAGCAGTACTTC. Protein sequence: CASCDRDRPYEQYF.

This clone was counted only a few times. This chain links TRBV5-8 with TRBJ1-3; 7 nucleotides line up with TRBD1. With V trimmed by 2 bases and J by 0 bases, 2 bases remained unmatched. This CDR3 has 15 amino acids. Germline V gene lookup returns CDR1 SGHTS and CDR2 YDEGEE. The CDR3 DNA sequence: TGTGCCAGCAGCTTTTACAGGGGCTCTGGAAACACCATATATTTT. Protein sequence: CASSFYRGSGNTIYF.

In this sample, this clone turned up a few times. The gene calls are TRBV6-6 and TRBJ1-3, with D possibly being TRBD1 (5 bases). Germline assignment: CDR1 MNHNY and CDR2 SVGAGI (reference sequence). The length of the CDR3 is 16 residues. The V and J ends lost 8 bases and 4 bases respectively, with 21 bases between them. DNA for the CDR3: TGTGCCAGCGGAGAAACCAGGGAAGGGTACGGAAACACCATATATTTT. It specifies CASGETREGYGNTIYF.

The table lists this clone with a few counts. This chain uses TRBV5-4 with TRBJ2-7, with TRBD1 matching over 9 bases. Unmatched junction bases numbered 5, after V lost 3 bases and J lost 1 base. From germline, CDR1 is SGHNT and CDR2 YYREEE (reference sequence). This CDR3 contains 15 residues. The DNA for the CDR3 is TGTGCCAGCAGCTCGGGAGGACAGGGGTCCTACGAGCAGTACTTC. It codes for CASSSGGQGSYEQYF.

This chain joins TRBV4-2 and TRBJ2-7, with 12 bases lining up with TRBD2. The CDR3 consists of 16 residues. With 0 bases clipped from V and 2 bases from J, the junction kept 2 bases outside the gene matches. Germline loops: CDR1 LGHNA, CDR2 YNFKEQ. CDR3 in amino acids: CASSQELAGGTYEQYF. DNA for the CDR3: TGTGCCAGCAGCCAAGAACTAGCGGGGGGCACCTACGAGCAGTACTTC.

This clone was observed once. One end of the junction varies from germline; a read error may be responsible. The CDR3 loop is CAWSRDRPYGYAF. The CDR3 DNA is TGTGCCTGGAGCCGCGACAGACCCTATGGCTACGCCTTC. V and J are TRBV30 and TRBJ1-2; tentatively, D is TRBD1 (5 bases). The CDR3 sequence is 13 residues long. Germline-derived CDR1 and CDR2 are GTSNPN and SVGIG (reference sequence).

Concerning this clone itself: This same CDR3 is encoded by further DNA sequences in the sample. This chain links TRBV27 with TRBJ2-1; 10 bases agree with TRBD2. In germline, CDR1 is MNHEY, CDR2 SMNVEV (reference sequence). The CDR3 consists of 15 residues. Trimming cost V 4 bases and J 2 bases; bases outside gene matches: 2. The CDR3 bases are TGTGCCAGCAGTTGGACTAGCGGCCCCTACAATGAGCAGTTCTTC. The encoded protein is CASSWTSGPYNEQFF.

The genes are TRBV6-1 and TRBJ2-5, with a tentative D call TRBD1 (6 bases). V dropped 4 bases and J dropped 4 bases, with 16 bases sitting between them. Germline lookup yields CDR1 MNHNS and CDR2 SASEGT. The CDR3 consists of 15 residues. In DNA, the CDR3 is TGTGCCAGCAGTGCACAGGGAACACAGCGAGAGACCCAGTACTTC. Translating it yields CASSAQGTQRETQYF.

The rearrangement joins TRBV6-6 to TRBJ1-6; weak D call: TRBD1 (5 bases). This CDR3 region has 14 residues. Trimming cost V 5 bases and J 3 bases, with 8 bases left between them. Looked up from germline, CDR1 is MNHNY and CDR2 is SVGAGI (reference sequence). The CDR3 sequence: CASSGTDYNSPLHF. The CDR3 DNA reads TGTGCCAGCAGTGGGACTGACTATAATTCACCCCTCCACTTT.

This chain uses TRBV2 with TRBJ2-2, with 8 bases fitting TRBD2. V lost 11 bases, J lost 7 bases, and 6 bases stayed unmatched. Germline V gives CDR1 SNHLY, CDR2 FYNNEI. The CDR3 contains 12 residues. The CDR3 spells CAAGGVVGELFF. The CDR3 DNA reads TGTGCCGCGGGGGGCGTGGTCGGGGAGCTGTTTTTT.

The chain joins TRBV13 to TRBJ2-1; D possibly corresponds to TRBD2 (5 bases). CDR1 PRHDT and CDR2 FYEKMQ come from the germline V gene (reference sequence). There are 14 residues in the CDR3. V lost 6 bases and J lost 3, with 12 bases in between. CDR3 sequence: CASSVVAGYNEQFF. The CDR3 DNA reads as TGTGCCAGCAGTGTAGTCGCGGGCTACAATGAGCAGTTCTTC.

J is TRBJ1-2 and V is TRBV9; the D is unclear. Per germline, CDR1 SGDLS and CDR2 YYNGEE. Trimming took off 3 bases at V and 7 bases at J, with 10 bases between the two ends. This CDR3 spans 12 amino acids. The CDR3 loop is CASSGLTGGYTF. In DNA form, the CDR3 reads TGTGCCAGCAGCGGCCTTACTGGTGGCTACACCTTC.

V usage is TRBV28 and J usage is TRBJ1-1; D possibly corresponds to TRBD1 (5 bases). CDR1 is MDHEN and CDR2 is SYDVKM in the germline V gene. The CDR3 length is 16 residues. Between the trimmed V and J ends, which lost 5 bases and 1 base, there was a span of 17 bases. In nucleotides, the CDR3 is TGTGCCAGCAGTGGACACAAAACCTCTGCGAACACTGAAGCTTTCTTT. This translates into CASSGHKTSANTEAFF. Complete variable domain (other parts from reference TRBV28 and TRBJ1-1): DVKVTQSSRYLVKRTGEKVFLECVQDMDHENMFWYRQDPGLGLRLIYFSYDVKMKEKGDIPEGYSVSREKKERFSLILESASTNQTSMYLCASSGHKTSANTEAFFGQGTRLTVV.

V and J are TRBV30 and TRBJ2-1; no clear D. CDR3 length equals 14 residues. Germline CDR1 is GTSNPN and CDR2 is SVGIG (reference sequence). The V gene lost 6 bases and the J gene lost 0 bases, with 12 bases spanning the gap. The CDR3 sequence is CACSHEVSYNEQFF. Here the CDR3 DNA reads TGTGCCTGTTCCCATGAGGTCTCCTACAATGAGCAGTTCTTC.

This clone was observed a single time. This sequence joins TRBV6-1 and TRBJ1-2; TRBD1 matches 8 bases. CDR1 MNHNS and CDR2 SASEGT come from the germline V gene. The V gene end was trimmed by 4 bases and the J gene end by 4 bases; junction bases not matched to a gene: 5. The CDR3 is made up of 14 amino acids. CDR3 loop: CASSVLGTGYGYTF. CDR3 coding DNA: TGTGCCAGCAGTGTTCTCGGGACAGGCTATGGCTACACCTTC.